The T cell receptor beta chain described here comes from a study of blood T cell repertoires in COVID-19. Study-level background: Samples taken during acute and convalescent COVID-19 were collected in the United States, Italy and Spain. Sources were T cells, B-cell-depleted T cells, or PBMCs; the material itself was cDNA or gDNA.

Libraries were prepared by immunoSEQ multiplex PCR; TCRdb keeps only in-frame clonotypes and omits some of them. Of some 150,000 clones detected, about 80% appear once; the ten largest clones hold 40% to 55%. With 5 bases removed from V and 6 bases from J, the gap between germline ends came to 14 bases. This CDR3 has 13 amino acids. Looked up from germline, CDR1 is SGHTA and CDR2 is FQGNSA. The sequenced sample consisted of peripheral blood. The receptor comes from a human donor in a cohort sampled during active COVID-19. The chain has TRBV7-2 and TRBJ2-7; possible D gene TRBD2, 5 bases. CDR3 loop: CASSPSGGSEQYF. The CDR3 nucleotides are TGTGCCAGCAGCCCCAGCGGTGGTAGCGAGCAGTACTTC.